A single T cell receptor beta chain is shown here with its context. This sample is part of a study of blood T cell repertoires in COVID-19. In the study overall: Sources were T cells, B-cell-depleted T cells, or PBMCs; the material itself was cDNA or gDNA.

CDR1 SNHLY and CDR2 FYNNEI come from the germline V gene. The CDR3 runs 13 residues. With 7 bases removed from V and 0 bases from J, the gap between germline ends came to 7 bases. Authors' data handling: Reference gene primer amplification yielded estimated nucleated cell counts. Only in-frame clones appear in the TCRdb table, and some are missing; sequencing was by immunoSEQ multiplex PCR. The D gene and trimming were derived from the DNA, and the V and J assignments and clone size from that table. The sample has 150,000 or so clones, over 70% seen once. The cohort comprised adults aged about 18 to 100 years residing in approximately 25 US areas.

The sequencing sample was made of PBMCs or T cells enriched from blood (not recorded which). The gene calls are TRBV2 and TRBJ1-5; D gene ambiguous. This sequence originates from a woman aged 45-60 years in a cohort exposed to, infected with or recovered from COVID-19 (not recorded which). CDR3 sequence (DNA): TGTGCCAGCAAAGCATATAGCAATCAGCCCCAGCATTTT. This gives the protein CASKAYSNQPQHF.